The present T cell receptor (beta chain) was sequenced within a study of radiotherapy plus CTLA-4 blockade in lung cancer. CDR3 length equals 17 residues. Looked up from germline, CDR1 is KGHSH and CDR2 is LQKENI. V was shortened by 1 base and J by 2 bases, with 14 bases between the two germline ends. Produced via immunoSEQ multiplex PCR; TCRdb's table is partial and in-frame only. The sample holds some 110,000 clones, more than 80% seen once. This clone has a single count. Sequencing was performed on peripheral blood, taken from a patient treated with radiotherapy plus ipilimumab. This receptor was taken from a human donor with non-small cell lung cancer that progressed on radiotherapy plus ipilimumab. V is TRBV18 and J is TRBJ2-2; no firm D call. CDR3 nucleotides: TGTGCCAGCTCACCACGGTACCGGCTTACAAACACCGGGGAGCTGTTTTTT. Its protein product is CASSPRYRLTNTGELFF.